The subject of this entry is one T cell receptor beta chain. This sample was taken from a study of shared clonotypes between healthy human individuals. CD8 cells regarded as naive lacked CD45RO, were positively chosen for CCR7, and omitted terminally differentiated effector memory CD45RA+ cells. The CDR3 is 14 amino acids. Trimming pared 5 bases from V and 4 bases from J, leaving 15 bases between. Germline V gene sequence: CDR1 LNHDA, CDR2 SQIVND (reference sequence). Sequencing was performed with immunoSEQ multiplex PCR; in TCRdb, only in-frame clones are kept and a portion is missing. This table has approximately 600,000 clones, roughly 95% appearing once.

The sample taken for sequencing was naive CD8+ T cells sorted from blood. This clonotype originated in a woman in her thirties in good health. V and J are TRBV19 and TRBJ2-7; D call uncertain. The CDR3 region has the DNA TGTGCCAGTAGTGCAGCAATGGGATCTTACGAGCAGTACTTC. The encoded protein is CASSAAMGSYEQYF.